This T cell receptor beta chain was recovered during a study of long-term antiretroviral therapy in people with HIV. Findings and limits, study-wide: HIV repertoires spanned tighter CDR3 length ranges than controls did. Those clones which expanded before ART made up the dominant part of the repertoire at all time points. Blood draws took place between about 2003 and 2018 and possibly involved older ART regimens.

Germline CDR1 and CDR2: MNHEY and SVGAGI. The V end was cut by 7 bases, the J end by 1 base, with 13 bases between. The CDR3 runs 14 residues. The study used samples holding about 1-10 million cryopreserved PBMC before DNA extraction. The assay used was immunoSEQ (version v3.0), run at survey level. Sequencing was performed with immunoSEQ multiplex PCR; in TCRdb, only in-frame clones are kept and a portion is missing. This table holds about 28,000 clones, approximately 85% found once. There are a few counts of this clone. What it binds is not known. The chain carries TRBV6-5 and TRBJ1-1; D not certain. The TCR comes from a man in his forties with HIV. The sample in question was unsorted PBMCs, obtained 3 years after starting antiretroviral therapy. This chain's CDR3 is CASIHAAGNTEAFF. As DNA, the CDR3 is TGTGCCAGCATCCACGCGGCAGGGAACACTGAAGCTTTCTTT.